This T cell receptor beta chain was documented in a study of T cell responses to AZD1222 COVID-19 vaccine. TCRdb's table, derived via immunoSEQ multiplex PCR, lists solely in-frame clones and lacks some. The sample yields about 60,000 clones, roughly 90% seen once. CDR3 length equals 15 residues. Per germline, CDR1 SGHVS and CDR2 FQNEAQ. The trim removed 4 bases at V and 5 bases at J, leaving 8 bases unmatched. The sequence was collected from an adult who received the AZD1222 COVID-19 vaccine. The V and J genes are TRBV7-8 and TRBJ2-5, with TRBD2 matching over 9 bases. Sequences were derived from peripheral blood, sampled 28 days after the second AZD1222 dose. The CDR3 sequence is CASSSFLAGMETQYF. The CDR3 DNA sequence: TGTGCCAGCAGCTCCTTCCTAGCGGGGATGGAGACCCAGTACTTC. The whole variable domain, remainder taken from reference TRBV7-8 and TRBJ2-5, is GAGVSQSPRYKVAKRGQDVALRCDPISGHVSLFWYQQALGQGPEFLTYFQNEAQLDKSGLPSDRFFAERPEGSVSTLKIQRTQQEDSAVYLCASSSFLAGMETQYFGPGTRLLVL.